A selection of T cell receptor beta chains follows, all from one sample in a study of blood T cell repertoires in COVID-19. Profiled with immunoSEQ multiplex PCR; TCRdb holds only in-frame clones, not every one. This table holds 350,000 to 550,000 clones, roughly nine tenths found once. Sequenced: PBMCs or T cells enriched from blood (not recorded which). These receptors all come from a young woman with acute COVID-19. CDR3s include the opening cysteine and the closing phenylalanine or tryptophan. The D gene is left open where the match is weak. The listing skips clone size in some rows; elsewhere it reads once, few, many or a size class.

CDR3: CASKPEQETQYF; DNA: TGTGCCAGCAAGCCGGAGCAAGAGACCCAGTACTTC; D: -; V: TRBV2; J: TRBJ2-5; size: -
CDR3: CASSENRGGLTDTQYF; DNA: TGTGCCAGCAGTGAGAACCGGGGGGGCCTGACAGATACGCAGTATTTT; D: TRBD2; V: TRBV2; J: TRBJ2-3; size: -
CDR3: CASSQGGLGGYTQYF; DNA: TGCGCCAGCAGCCAAGGGGGGCTAGGGGGATATACGCAGTATTTT; D: -; V: TRBV4-1; J: TRBJ2-3; size: -
CDR3: CASSLGGVEETQYF; DNA: TGCGCCAGCAGCCTCGGAGGGGTGGAAGAGACCCAGTACTTC; D: -; V: TRBV4-3; J: TRBJ2-5; size: -
CDR3: CASSPGGRQFF; DNA: TGTGCCAGCAGCCCCGGGGGGAGGCAGTTCTTC; D: TRBD2; V: TRBV6-6; J: TRBJ2-1; size: -
CDR3: CASNDRIDGNQPQHF; DNA: TGTGCCAGCAACGACAGGATCGATGGCAATCAGCCCCAGCATTTT; D: -; V: TRBV5-8; J: TRBJ1-5; size: -
CDR3: CASKRQGQETQYF; DNA: TGTGCCAGCAAAAGACAGGGCCAAGAGACCCAGTACTTC; D: TRBD1; V: TRBV2; J: TRBJ2-5; size: -
CDR3: CASSIRGGEQFF; DNA: TGTGCCAGTAGTATAAGGGGAGGCGAGCAGTTCTTC; D: -; V: TRBV19; J: TRBJ2-1; size: -
CDR3: CASSTVVAGADGELFF; DNA: TGTGCCAGCAGCACCGTGGTAGCGGGAGCGGACGGGGAGCTGTTTTTT; D: TRBD2; V: TRBV7-9; J: TRBJ2-2; size: once
CDR3: CASSPGQGAGEQFF; DNA: TGTGCCAGCAGTCCGGGACAGGGGGCCGGTGAGCAGTTCTTC; D: TRBD1; V: TRBV6-5; J: TRBJ2-1; size: -
CDR3: CAITGQQETGNTIYF; DNA: TGTGCCATCACTGGGCAACAGGAAACTGGAAACACCATATATTTT; D: -; V: TRBV10-3; J: TRBJ1-3; size: -
CDR3: CASSPWGVVAQYF; DNA: TGTGCCAGCAGCCCCTGGGGGGTAGTGGCCCAGTACTTC; D: -; V: TRBV3-1/TRBV3-2; J: TRBJ2-5; size: -
CDR3: CASSQVLGLAGGKTNTGELFF; DNA: TGTGCCAGCAGCCAAGTACTCGGACTAGCGGGAGGAAAAACGAACACCGGGGAGCTGTTTTTT; D: TRBD2; V: TRBV3-1/TRBV3-2; J: TRBJ2-2; size: few
CDR3: CASSDSGQGELFF; DNA: TGTGCCAGCAGTGACTCAGGACAGGGGGAGCTGTTTTTT; D: -; V: TRBV6-4; J: TRBJ2-2; size: -
CDR3: CASSSFPRDRVNQPQHF; DNA: TGTGCCAGCAGCTCTTTTCCCCGGGACAGGGTCAATCAGCCCCAGCATTTT; D: TRBD1; V: TRBV7-9; J: TRBJ1-5; size: once
CDR3: CASSPWTDYSPLHF; DNA: TGTGCCAGCAGCCCCTGGACAGATTATTCACCCCTCCACTTT; D: -; V: TRBV28; J: TRBJ1-6; size: few
CDR3: CASSQALAFNEQFF; DNA: TGCGCCAGCAGCCAAGCACTAGCCTTCAATGAGCAGTTCTTC; D: -; V: TRBV4-3; J: TRBJ2-1; size: -
CDR3: CASSLRTSGMYEQYF; DNA: TGTGCCAGCAGCCTAAGGACTAGCGGGATGTACGAGCAGTACTTC; D: TRBD2; V: TRBV7-9; J: TRBJ2-7; size: -
CDR3: CASSLAPGGYQETQYF; DNA: TGTGCCAGCAGCTTAGCGCCGGGAGGGTACCAAGAGACCCAGTACTTC; D: TRBD2; V: TRBV7-8; J: TRBJ2-5; size: -
CDR3: CSVATQGYNEQFF; DNA: TGCAGCGTGGCCACACAGGGTTACAATGAGCAGTTCTTC; D: -; V: TRBV29-1; J: TRBJ2-1; size: -
CDR3: CASSPPSASSYEQYF; DNA: TGTGCCAGCAGTCCCCCCAGCGCTAGCTCCTACGAGCAGTACTTC; D: -; V: TRBV6-5; J: TRBJ2-7; size: -
CDR3: CASSANRGGTEAFF; DNA: TGTGCCAGCAGCGCTAACAGGGGAGGCACTGAAGCTTTCTTT; D: TRBD1; V: TRBV9; J: TRBJ1-1; size: once
CDR3: CASTLGTGYGYEQYF; DNA: TGTGCCAGCACCCTTGGGACAGGGTACGGCTACGAGCAGTACTTC; D: TRBD1; V: TRBV11-2; J: TRBJ2-7; size: -
CDR3: CASSRPDNSPLHF; DNA: TGTGCCAGCAGCCGCCCGGATAATTCACCCCTCCACTTT; D: -; V: TRBV28; J: TRBJ1-6; size: -
CDR3: CASKVDRTSQTQYF; DNA: TGTGCCAGCAAAGTGGACAGGACCTCACAGACCCAGTACTTC; D: TRBD1; V: TRBV2; J: TRBJ2-5; size: few
CDR3: CASSYSGGDQPQHF; DNA: TGTGCCAGCAGTTACTCGGGGGGGGATCAGCCCCAGCATTTT; D: -; V: TRBV6-5; J: TRBJ1-5; size: once
CDR3: CAISPERTGDQPQHF; DNA: TGTGCCATCAGCCCCGAGCGGACAGGGGATCAGCCCCAGCATTTT; D: TRBD1; V: TRBV10-3; J: TRBJ1-5; size: -
CDR3: CASSMRVGKDYEQYF; DNA: TGTGCCAGTAGTATGCGGGTGGGCAAAGACTACGAGCAGTACTTC; D: -; V: TRBV19; J: TRBJ2-7; size: -
CDR3: CASSPTRVNTEAFF; DNA: TGTGCCAGCAGCCCCACTCGGGTGAACACTGAAGCTTTCTTT; D: -; V: TRBV7-9; J: TRBJ1-1; size: once
CDR3: CASSPGDMNTEAFF; DNA: TGCGCCAGCAGCCCAGGTGACATGAACACTGAAGCTTTCTTT; D: -; V: TRBV4-1; J: TRBJ1-1; size: -
CDR3: CASSYLIWQREGYAGELFF; DNA: TGTGCCAGCAGTTACCTTATTTGGCAGCGGGAGGGTTATGCCGGGGAGCTGTTTTTT; D: TRBD2; V: TRBV6-2/TRBV6-3; J: TRBJ2-2; size: -
CDR3: CASSSGVGYTF; DNA: TGTGCCAGCAGCTCAGGGGTAGGCTACACCTTC; D: -; V: TRBV11-2; J: TRBJ1-2; size: -
CDR3: CASSFGLAGVGEQFF; DNA: TGTGCCAGCAGCTTTGGTCTAGCGGGAGTCGGTGAGCAGTTCTTC; D: TRBD2; V: TRBV7-6; J: TRBJ2-1; size: -
CDR3: CASSARQGTDTQYF; DNA: TGTGCCAGTAGTGCTAGACAGGGCACAGATACGCAGTATTTT; D: -; V: TRBV19; J: TRBJ2-3; size: -
CDR3: CASGPDEHRNYGYTF; DNA: TGTGCTAGTGGTCCCGATGAACACCGAAACTATGGCTACACCTTC; D: -; V: TRBV12-5; J: TRBJ1-2; size: -
CDR3: CASSELRGQGEKLFF; DNA: TGTGCCAGCAGTGAACTCAGGGGGCAGGGGGAAAAACTGTTTTTT; D: TRBD1; V: TRBV25-1; J: TRBJ1-4; size: -
CDR3: CASSPVVTDTQYF; DNA: TGCGCCAGCAGCCCAGTTGTCACAGATACGCAGTATTTT; D: -; V: TRBV4-1; J: TRBJ2-3; size: -
CDR3: CASSDKGAASYEQYF; DNA: TGCGCCAGCAGTGACAAGGGGGCGGCTTCCTACGAGCAGTACTTC; D: TRBD1; V: TRBV10-2; J: TRBJ2-7; size: -
CDR3: CASSVGAGGSPTYEQYF; DNA: TGTGCCAGCAGCGTAGGGGCAGGGGGCTCCCCCACCTACGAGCAGTACTTC; D: TRBD1; V: TRBV9; J: TRBJ2-7; size: once
CDR3: CASSFGDRRINTEAFF; DNA: TGTGCCAGCAGCTTCGGGGATCGACGGATAAACACTGAAGCTTTCTTT; D: -; V: TRBV5-4; J: TRBJ1-1; size: -
CDR3: CAGASGRGTGELFF; DNA: TGTGCCGGAGCAAGCGGGAGGGGCACCGGGGAGCTGTTTTTT; D: TRBD2; V: TRBV2; J: TRBJ2-2; size: -
CDR3: CASSVATPTRGAYNEQFF; DNA: TGTGCCAGCAGCGTAGCTACACCCACCCGGGGGGCTTACAATGAGCAGTTCTTC; D: -; V: TRBV9; J: TRBJ2-1; size: -
CDR3: CATSDPGTDVAQPQHF; DNA: TGTGCCACCAGTGATCCCGGGACAGACGTCGCTCAGCCCCAGCATTTT; D: TRBD1; V: TRBV24-1; J: TRBJ1-5; size: -
CDR3: CASSERTIQQETQYF; DNA: TGTGCCAGCAGCGAACGGACTATCCAACAAGAGACCCAGTACTTC; D: -; V: TRBV21-1; J: TRBJ2-5; size: -
CDR3: CASSVLRGVNSPLHF; DNA: TGTGCCAGCAGTGTCCTCCGGGGGGTTAATTCACCCCTCCACTTT; D: -; V: TRBV28; J: TRBJ1-6; size: once
CDR3: CASREQGTDTQYF; DNA: TGTGCCAGCAGGGAACAGGGTACTGATACGCAGTATTTT; D: -; V: TRBV2; J: TRBJ2-3; size: -
CDR3: CASSYSSGTETQYF; DNA: TGTGCCAGCAGTTACTCTAGCGGGACAGAGACCCAGTACTTC; D: TRBD2; V: TRBV6-2/TRBV6-3; J: TRBJ2-5; size: -
CDR3: CASSKGQACLAKNIQYF; DNA: TGTGCCAGCAGCAAAGGGCAGGCTTGCCTAGCCAAAAACATTCAGTACTTC; D: -; V: TRBV21-1; J: TRBJ2-4; size: -